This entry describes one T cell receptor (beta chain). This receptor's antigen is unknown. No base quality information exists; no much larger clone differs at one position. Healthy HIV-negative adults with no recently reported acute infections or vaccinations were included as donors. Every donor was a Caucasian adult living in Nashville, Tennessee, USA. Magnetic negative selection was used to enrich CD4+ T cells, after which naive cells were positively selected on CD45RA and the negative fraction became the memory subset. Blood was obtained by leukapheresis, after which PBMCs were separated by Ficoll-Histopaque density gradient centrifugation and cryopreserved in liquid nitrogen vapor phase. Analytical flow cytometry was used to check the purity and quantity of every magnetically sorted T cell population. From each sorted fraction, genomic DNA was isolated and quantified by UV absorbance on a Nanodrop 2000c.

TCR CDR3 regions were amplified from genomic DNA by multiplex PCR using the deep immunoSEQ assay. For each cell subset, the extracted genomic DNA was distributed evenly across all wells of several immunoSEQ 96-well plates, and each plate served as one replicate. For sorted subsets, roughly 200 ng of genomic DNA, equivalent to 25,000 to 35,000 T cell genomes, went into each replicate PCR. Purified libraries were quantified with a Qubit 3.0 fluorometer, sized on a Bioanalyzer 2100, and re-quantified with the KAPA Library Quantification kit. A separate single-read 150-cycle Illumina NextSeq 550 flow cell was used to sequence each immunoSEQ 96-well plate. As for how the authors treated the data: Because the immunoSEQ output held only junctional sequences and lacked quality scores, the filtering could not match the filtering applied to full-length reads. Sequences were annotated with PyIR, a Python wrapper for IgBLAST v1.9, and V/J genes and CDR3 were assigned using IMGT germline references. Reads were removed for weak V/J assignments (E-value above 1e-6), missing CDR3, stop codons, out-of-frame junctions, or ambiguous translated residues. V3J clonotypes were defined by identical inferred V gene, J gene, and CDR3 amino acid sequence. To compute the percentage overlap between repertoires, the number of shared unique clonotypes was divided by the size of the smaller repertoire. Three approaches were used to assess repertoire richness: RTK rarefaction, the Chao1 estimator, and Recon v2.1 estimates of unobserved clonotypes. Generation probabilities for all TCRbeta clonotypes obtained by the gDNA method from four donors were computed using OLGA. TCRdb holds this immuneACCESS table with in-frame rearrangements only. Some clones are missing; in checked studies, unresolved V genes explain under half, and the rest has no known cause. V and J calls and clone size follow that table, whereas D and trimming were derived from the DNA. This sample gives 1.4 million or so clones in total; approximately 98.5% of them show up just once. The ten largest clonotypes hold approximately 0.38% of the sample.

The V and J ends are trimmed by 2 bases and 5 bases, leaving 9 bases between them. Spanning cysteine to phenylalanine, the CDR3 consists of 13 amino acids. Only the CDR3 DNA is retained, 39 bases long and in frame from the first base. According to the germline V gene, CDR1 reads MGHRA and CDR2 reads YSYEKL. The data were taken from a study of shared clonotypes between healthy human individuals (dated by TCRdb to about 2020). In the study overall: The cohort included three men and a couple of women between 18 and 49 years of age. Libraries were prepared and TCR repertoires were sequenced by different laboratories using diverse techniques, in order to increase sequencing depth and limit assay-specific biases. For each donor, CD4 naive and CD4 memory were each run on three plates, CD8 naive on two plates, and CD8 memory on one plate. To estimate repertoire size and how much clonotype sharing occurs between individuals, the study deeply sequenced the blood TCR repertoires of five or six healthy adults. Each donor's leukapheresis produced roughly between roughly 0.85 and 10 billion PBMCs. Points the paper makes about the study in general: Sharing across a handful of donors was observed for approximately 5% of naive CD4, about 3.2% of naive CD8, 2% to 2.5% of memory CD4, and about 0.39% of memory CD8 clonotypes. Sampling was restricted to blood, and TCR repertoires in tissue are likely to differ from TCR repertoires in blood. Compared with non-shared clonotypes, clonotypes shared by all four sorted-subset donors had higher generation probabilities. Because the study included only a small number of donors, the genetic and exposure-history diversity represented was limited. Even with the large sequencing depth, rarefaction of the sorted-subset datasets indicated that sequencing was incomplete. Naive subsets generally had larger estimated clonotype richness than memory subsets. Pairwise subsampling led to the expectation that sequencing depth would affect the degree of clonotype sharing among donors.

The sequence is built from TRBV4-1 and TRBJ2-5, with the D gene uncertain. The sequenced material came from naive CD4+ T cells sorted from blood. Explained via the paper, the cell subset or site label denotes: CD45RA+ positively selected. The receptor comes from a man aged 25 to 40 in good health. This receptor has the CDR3 CASSQLESETQYF. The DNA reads TGCGCCAGCAGCCAACTCGAGTCGGAGACCCAGTACTTC.